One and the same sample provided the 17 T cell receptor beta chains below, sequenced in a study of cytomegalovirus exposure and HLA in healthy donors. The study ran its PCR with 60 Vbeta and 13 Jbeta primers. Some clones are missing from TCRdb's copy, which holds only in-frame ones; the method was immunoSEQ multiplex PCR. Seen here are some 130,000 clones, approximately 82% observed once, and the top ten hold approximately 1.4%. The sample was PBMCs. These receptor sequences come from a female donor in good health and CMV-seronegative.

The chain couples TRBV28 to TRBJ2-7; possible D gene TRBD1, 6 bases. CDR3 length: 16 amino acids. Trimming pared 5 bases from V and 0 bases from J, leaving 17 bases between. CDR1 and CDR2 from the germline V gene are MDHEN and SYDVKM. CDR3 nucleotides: TGTGCCAGCAGTCCAACAGGGTGGGTCTCCTCCTACGAGCAGTACTTC. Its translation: CASSPTGWVSSYEQYF. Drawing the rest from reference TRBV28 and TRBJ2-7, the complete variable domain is DVKVTQSSRYLVKRTGEKVFLECVQDMDHENMFWYRQDPGLGLRLIYFSYDVKMKEKGDIPEGYSVSREKKERFSLILESASTNQTSMYLCASSPTGWVSSYEQYFGPGTRLTVT.

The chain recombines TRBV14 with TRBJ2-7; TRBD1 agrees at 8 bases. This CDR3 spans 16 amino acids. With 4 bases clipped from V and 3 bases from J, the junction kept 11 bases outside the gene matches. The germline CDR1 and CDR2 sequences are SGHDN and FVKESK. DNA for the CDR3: TGTGCCAGCAGCCCCTGGGGGACAGGAAATGACTACGAGCAGTACTTC. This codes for CASSPWGTGNDYEQYF. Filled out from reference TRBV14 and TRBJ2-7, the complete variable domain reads EAGVTQFPSHSVIEKGQTVTLRCDPISGHDNLYWYRRVMGKEIKFLLHFVKESKQDESGMPNNRFLAERTGGTYSTLKVQPAELEDSGVYFCASSPWGTGNDYEQYFGPGTRLTVT.

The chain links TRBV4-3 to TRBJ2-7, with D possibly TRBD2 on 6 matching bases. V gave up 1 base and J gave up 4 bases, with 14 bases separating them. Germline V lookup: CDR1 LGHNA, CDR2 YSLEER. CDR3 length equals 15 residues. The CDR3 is CASSQGPGESYEQYF. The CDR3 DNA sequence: TGCGCCAGCAGCCAAGGGCCGGGAGAGAGTTACGAGCAGTACTTC.

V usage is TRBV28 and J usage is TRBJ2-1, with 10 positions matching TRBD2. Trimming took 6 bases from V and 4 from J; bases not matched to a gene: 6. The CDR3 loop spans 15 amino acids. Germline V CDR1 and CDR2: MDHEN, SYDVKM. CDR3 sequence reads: CASRLGLAQYNEQFF. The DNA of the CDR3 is TGTGCCAGCAGACTGGGACTAGCGCAATACAATGAGCAGTTCTTC.

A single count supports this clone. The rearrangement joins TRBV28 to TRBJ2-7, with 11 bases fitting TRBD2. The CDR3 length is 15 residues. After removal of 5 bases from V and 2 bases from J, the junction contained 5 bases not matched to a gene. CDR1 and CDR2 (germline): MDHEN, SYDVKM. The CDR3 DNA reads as TGTGCCAGCAGTCCTGGACTAGCGGGTACCTACGAGCAGTACTTC. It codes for CASSPGLAGTYEQYF. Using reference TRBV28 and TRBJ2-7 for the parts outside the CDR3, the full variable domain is DVKVTQSSRYLVKRTGEKVFLECVQDMDHENMFWYRQDPGLGLRLIYFSYDVKMKEKGDIPEGYSVSREKKERFSLILESASTNQTSMYLCASSPGLAGTYEQYFGPGTRLTVT.

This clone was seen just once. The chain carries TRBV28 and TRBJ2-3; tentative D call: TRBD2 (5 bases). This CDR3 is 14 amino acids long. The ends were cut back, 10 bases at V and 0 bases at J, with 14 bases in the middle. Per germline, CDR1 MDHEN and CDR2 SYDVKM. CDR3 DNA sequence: TGTGCCACCCTTGGGAGTCCTAGCACAGATACGCAGTATTTT. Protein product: CATLGSPSTDTQYF.

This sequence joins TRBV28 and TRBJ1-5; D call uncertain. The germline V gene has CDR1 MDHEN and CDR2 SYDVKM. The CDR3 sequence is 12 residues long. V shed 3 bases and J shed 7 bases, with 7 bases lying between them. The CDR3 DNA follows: TGTGCCAGCAGTTTTGAGGCGCAGCCCCAGCATTTT. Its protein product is CASSFEAQPQHF.

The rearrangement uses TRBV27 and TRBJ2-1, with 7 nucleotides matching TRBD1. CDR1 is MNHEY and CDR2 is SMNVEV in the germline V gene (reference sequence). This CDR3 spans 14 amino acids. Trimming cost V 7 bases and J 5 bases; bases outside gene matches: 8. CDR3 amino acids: CASTLTGLHNEQFF. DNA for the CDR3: TGTGCCAGCACCTTGACAGGGTTACACAATGAGCAGTTCTTC.

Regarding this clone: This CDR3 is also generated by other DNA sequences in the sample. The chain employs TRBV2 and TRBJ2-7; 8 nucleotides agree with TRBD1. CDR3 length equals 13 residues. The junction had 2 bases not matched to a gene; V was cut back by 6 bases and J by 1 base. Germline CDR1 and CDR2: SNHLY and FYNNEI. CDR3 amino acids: CASSRQGSYEQYF. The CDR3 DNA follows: TGTGCCAGCAGCCGACAGGGGTCCTACGAGCAGTACTTC.

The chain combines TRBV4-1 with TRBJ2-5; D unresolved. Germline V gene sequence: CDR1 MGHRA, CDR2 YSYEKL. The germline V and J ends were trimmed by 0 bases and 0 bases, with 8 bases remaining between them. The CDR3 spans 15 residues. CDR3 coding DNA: TGCGCCAGCAGCCAAGATGCGAGGTACCAAGAGACCCAGTACTTC. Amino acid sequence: CASSQDARYQETQYF.

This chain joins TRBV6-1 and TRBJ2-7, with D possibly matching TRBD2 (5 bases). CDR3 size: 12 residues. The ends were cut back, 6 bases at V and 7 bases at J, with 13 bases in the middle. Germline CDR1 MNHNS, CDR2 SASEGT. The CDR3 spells CASRRVGIEQYF. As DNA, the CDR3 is TGTGCCAGCAGGAGGGTAGGGATTGAGCAGTACTTC.

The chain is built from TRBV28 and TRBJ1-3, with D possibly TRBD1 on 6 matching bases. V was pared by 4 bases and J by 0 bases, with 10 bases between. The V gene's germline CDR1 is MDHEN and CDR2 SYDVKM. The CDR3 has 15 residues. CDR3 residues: CASSSGGLSGNTIYF. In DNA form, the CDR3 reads TGTGCCAGCAGTTCCGGGGGGCTCTCTGGAAACACCATATATTTT.

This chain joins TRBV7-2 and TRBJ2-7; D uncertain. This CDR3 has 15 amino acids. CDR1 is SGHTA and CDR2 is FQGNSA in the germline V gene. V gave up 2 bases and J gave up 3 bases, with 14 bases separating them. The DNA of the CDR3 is TGTGCCAGCAGCTTAAATGGGCAGGTCATCTACGAGCAGTACTTC. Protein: CASSLNGQVIYEQYF.

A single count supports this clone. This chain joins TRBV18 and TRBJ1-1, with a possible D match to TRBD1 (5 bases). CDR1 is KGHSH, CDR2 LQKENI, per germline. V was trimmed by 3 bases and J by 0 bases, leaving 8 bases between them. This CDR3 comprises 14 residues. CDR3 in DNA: TGTGCCAGCTCACCGACAGTAATGAACACTGAAGCTTTCTTT. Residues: CASSPTVMNTEAFF.

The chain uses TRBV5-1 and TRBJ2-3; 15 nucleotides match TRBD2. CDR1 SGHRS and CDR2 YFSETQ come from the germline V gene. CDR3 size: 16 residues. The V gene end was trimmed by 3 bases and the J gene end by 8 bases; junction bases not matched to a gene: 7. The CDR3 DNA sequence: TGCGCCAGCAGCTCGGGACTAGCGGGAGGAAGGGGTACGCAGTATTTT. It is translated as CASSSGLAGGRGTQYF.

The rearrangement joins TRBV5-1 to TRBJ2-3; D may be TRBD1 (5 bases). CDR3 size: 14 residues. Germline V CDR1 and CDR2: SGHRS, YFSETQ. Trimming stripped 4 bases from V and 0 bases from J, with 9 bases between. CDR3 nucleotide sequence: TGCGCCAGCAGCCAGACAGCTAGCACAGATACGCAGTATTTT. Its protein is CASSQTASTDTQYF.

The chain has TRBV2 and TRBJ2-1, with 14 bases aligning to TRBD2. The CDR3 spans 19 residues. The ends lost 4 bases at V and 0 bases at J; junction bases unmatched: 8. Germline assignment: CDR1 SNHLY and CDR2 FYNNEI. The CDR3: CASSAGTSGRAASYNEQFF. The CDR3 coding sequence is TGTGCCAGCAGTGCAGGGACTAGCGGGAGAGCGGCCTCCTACAATGAGCAGTTCTTC.